This TCR beta chain was identified during a study of glioma-infiltrating T cells. Broader study findings: Gliomas, especially low-grade, showed above-expected tissue-blood divergence; non-neoplastic patients showed below. Only very few CDR3 sequences appeared in both tissue and blood.

This CDR3 has 14 amino acids. Trimming took off 4 bases at V and 6 bases at J, with 14 bases between the two ends. Germline assignment: CDR1 LGHDT and CDR2 YNNKEL (reference sequence). About this clonotype: Its antigen is not known.

TCR alpha and beta CDR3 regions were amplified from RNA using iRepertoire nested multiplex PCR. Tissue mRNA or PBMC total RNA, roughly 95-400 ng, went into one-step reverse transcription and amplification. MiXCR, applied by TCRdb to the multiplex PCR reads, yields one record per CDR3 protein. The data contain 150,000 or so distinct CDR3 sequences, around 40% of them singletons. The rearrangement uses TRBV3-1 and TRBJ2-3; maybe TRBD2 (6 bases). Material for sequencing was glioma tissue, nonneoplastic brain tissue, or PBMCs (not recorded which). This TCR derives from a human donor with low-grade glioma or glioblastoma, undergoing nonglioma brain surgery, or in good health (not recorded which). CDR3 amino acids: CASSPTPGVDTQYF. CDR3 nucleotide sequence: TGTGCCAGCAGCCCGACGCCGGGGGTGGATACGCAGTATTTT.